The sequence of this TCR beta chain was determined in a study of shared clonotypes between healthy human individuals. As regards this clone: The antigen remains undetermined.

CDR1 is SNHLY and CDR2 is FYNNEI in the germline V gene. This CDR3 spans 16 amino acids. V shed 7 bases and J 6 bases; nucleotides not matched to a gene: 12. Study-wide results and limits: Clonotypes not shared had lower generation probabilities than those common to all four donors. Donor clonotype sharing was expected to depend on sequencing depth. The naive CD4 repertoires of a few donors were compared, and about 5% of clonotypes were shared.

Repertoires were generated with immunoSEQ multiplex PCR, while TCRdb's copy carries only in-frame clones and drops some. The sample lists millions of clones; approximately 95% were seen once. Negatively enriched CD4+ T cells were divided by CD45RA into naive and memory. The TCR originated in a man aged 18-30 years in good health. The chain uses TRBV2 and TRBJ2-3; TRBD2 aligns across 11 bases. Specimen: naive CD4+ T cells sorted from blood. Stated subset: CD45RA+ positively selected. The CDR3 sequence: CASIGTSGGRLDTQYF. CDR3 DNA: TGTGCCAGCATCGGGACTAGCGGAGGGAGGTTGGATACGCAGTATTTT. Full variable domain (missing parts from reference TRBV2 and TRBJ2-3): EPEVTQTPSHQVTQMGQEVILRCVPISNHLYFYWYRQILGQKVEFLVSFYNNEISEKSEIFDDQFSVERPDGSNFTLKIRSTKLEDSAMYFCASIGTSGGRLDTQYFGPGTRLTVL.